This record concerns one T cell receptor (beta chain) sequence. Its antigen is as yet unknown. These data are taken from a study of CD8 T cells in ankylosing spondylitis. The study's findings and limits: A motif in TCR beta, a set of roughly eight highly homologous variants, appeared characteristic of ankylosing spondylitis blood. CD8+ by phenotype, disease-linked clones were relatively rare in peripheral blood. Disease-linked clones reportedly showed significant enrichment in matched ankylosing spondylitis synovial fluid.

One entry per CDR3 protein, called by TCRdb with MiXCR from the 5' RACE reads. Of about 540,000 distinct CDR3 sequences detected, 10% to 15% appear once; the ten largest clones hold nearly 7%. Trimming cost V 2 bases and J 3 bases, with 10 bases left between them. The length of the CDR3 is 14 residues. Germline V gene lookup returns CDR1 LNHDA and CDR2 SQIVND (reference sequence). The sequence was obtained from a male donor with ankylosing spondylitis. The rearrangement joins TRBV19 to TRBJ1-1, with D possibly TRBD1 on 5 matching bases. Material: blood, either unsorted or a sorted T cell fraction (not recorded which). The CDR3 sequence is CASSISRGDTEAFF. The CDR3 DNA reads as TGTGCCAGTAGTATATCACGGGGGGACACTGAAGCTTTCTTT.